This T cell receptor beta chain was captured in a study of T-cell memory formation after mild COVID-19. General study findings and limits: Certain responding clones were present in pre-infection memory, suggesting participation of cross-reactive memory. Later expanders leaned CD4+, whereas day 15 to 85 contracting clones were balanced CD4/CD8. Unconfirmed was the SARS-CoV-2 specificity of second-wave clones that peaked on day 37.

Trimming cost V 6 bases and J 6 bases, with 11 bases left between them. Germline CDR1 is MGHRA and CDR2 is YSYEKL. This CDR3 comprises 12 residues. TCRdb re-called the 5' RACE reads with MiXCR, one entry per CDR3 protein. This table holds some 100,000 distinct CDR3 sequences, more than 9.5% found once. This clonotype was counted between two and nine times. Its specificity is unknown. The receptor's source is a man aged 18 to 30 who had mild COVID-19 (a few samples of this study predate the infection). Cell type and time point are not known. The sequenced sample was PBMCs or a T cell subset sorted from them (not recorded which). The chain recombines TRBV4-1 with TRBJ1-2; D is unresolved. CDR3 in amino acids: CASRGVADGYTF. The CDR3 DNA is TGCGCCAGCAGGGGAGTTGCAGATGGCTACACCTTC.